The sequence of this T cell receptor beta chain was determined in a study of CD8 T cells in ankylosing spondylitis. Generation of TCR beta libraries employed quantitative 5'-RACE incorporating molecular barcodes. TCRdb fed the 5' RACE reads into MiXCR, producing one record per CDR3 protein. The table shows 100,000 to 150,000 distinct CDR3 sequences, with roughly 8.8% occurring only once. Germline V gene data show CDR1 as SGHRS and CDR2 as YFSETQ. This CDR3 region has 16 residues. J lost 4 bases, V lost 4 bases, and 11 bases had no gene match. This clonotype was found many times. Antigen unknown. Study-wide results and caveats: The study looked at matched synovial fluid samples from ankylosing spondylitis patients. Disease-linked clones were reported to be significantly enriched there. A motif in TCR beta, a set of under ten highly homologous variants, appeared characteristic of ankylosing spondylitis blood. In synovial fluid and blood from reactive arthritis, some motif variants were previously reported.

V and J are TRBV5-1 and TRBJ2-1; 7 nucleotides align to TRBD1. Sequenced material: blood, either unsorted or a sorted T cell fraction (not recorded which). The clonotype comes from a male donor with ankylosing spondylitis or in good health (not recorded which). CDR3 amino acids: CASSPTGTVYYNEQFF. CDR3 nucleotides: TGCGCCAGCAGCCCGACTGGGACAGTTTATTACAATGAGCAGTTCTTC. Drawing the rest from reference TRBV5-1 and TRBJ2-1, the complete variable domain is KAGVTQTPRYLIKTRGQQVTLSCSPISGHRSVSWYQQTPGQGLQFLFEYFSETQRNKGNFPGRFSGRQFSNSRSEMNVSTLELGDSALYLCASSPTGTVYYNEQFFGPGTRLTVL.